The 26 T cell receptor beta chains given below trace back to one sample, sequenced in a study of T-cell reconstitution after alpha-beta-depleted transplantation in children. This sample's TCRbeta library carried unique molecular identifier barcodes. From the PCR reads, TCRdb called clonotypes with MiXCR, one entry per CDR3 protein. This repertoire shows about 7,900 distinct CDR3 sequences, 30% found once; its top ten account for roughly 2%. Sample: peripheral blood, taken 60 days after TCRalphabeta/CD19-depleted stem cell transplant. The receptors were gathered from a boy under three years old who had a stem cell transplant for SCID, so the T cells may come from the graft donor.

This clonotype counts as medium-sized. The chain recombines TRBV27 with TRBJ1-2, with D maybe TRBD1 (6 bases). There are 16 residues in the CDR3. Germline-derived CDR1 and CDR2 are MNHEY and SMNVEV (reference sequence). Between the trimmed V and J ends, which lost 6 bases and 4 bases, there was a span of 21 bases. CDR3 in DNA: TGTGCCAGCAGACCAAAGAGGGGCAGGGGAATCTATGGCTACACCTTC. This encodes CASRPKRGRGIYGYTF.

Within the sample, this clonotype is medium-sized. This chain's CDR3 is CASSLGPFAGELFF. CDR3 coding DNA: TGTGCCAGCAGCTTAGGCCCTTTTGCCGGGGAGCTGTTTTTT. V gene TRBV11-3 combines with J gene TRBJ2-2; unclear D gene. The V gene's germline CDR1 is SGHNT and CDR2 YENEEA. V lost 1 base and J lost 6, with 9 bases in between. This CDR3 has 14 amino acids.

The rearrangement links TRBV12-3 or TRBV12-4 to TRBJ1-5; perhaps TRBD1 as D (6 bases). This CDR3 comprises 14 residues. With 6 bases removed from V and 6 bases from J, the gap between germline ends came to 15 bases. CDR3 nucleotide sequence: TGTGCCAGCAGCCCATCTCGGGGGCCTCAGCCCCAGCATTTT. Amino acid sequence: CASSPSRGPQPQHF.

This clonotype was detected ten times or more. V and J are TRBV21-1 and TRBJ1-3; the table's D call, TRBD1, has no DNA check behind it. TRBV21-1 is a known pseudogene. This CDR3 spans 16 amino acids. CDR3 sequence: CASSKNGGHSGNTIYF. In DNA, the CDR3 is TGTGCCAGCAGCAAAAACGGGGGGCACTCGGGAAACACCATATATTTT.

This chain uses TRBV3-1 with TRBJ2-7; D remains unclear. Germline-derived CDR1 and CDR2 are LGHDT and YNNKEL (reference sequence). V was pared by 1 base and J by 6 bases, with 16 bases between. This CDR3 contains 15 residues. The CDR3 DNA reads as TGTGCCAGCAGCCAAGGATCGGTCTTAATGGGCGAGCAGTACTTC. This codes for CASSQGSVLMGEQYF.

The rearrangement uses TRBV5-1 and TRBJ2-1, with TRBD2 matching over 9 bases. V lost 5 bases to trimming and J lost 9 bases; unmatched junction nucleotides: 12. In germline, CDR1 is SGHRS, CDR2 YFSETQ. The length of the CDR3 is 15 residues. CDR3 sequence (DNA): TGCGCCAGCAGGCCTATAGCGGGAGACATGGGTGAGCAGTTCTTC. Protein product: CASRPIAGDMGEQFF. Complete variable domain (other parts from reference TRBV5-1 and TRBJ2-1): KAGVTQTPRYLIKTRGQQVTLSCSPISGHRSVSWYQQTPGQGLQFLFEYFSETQRNKGNFPGRFSGRQFSNSRSEMNVSTLELGDSALYLCASRPIAGDMGEQFFGPGTRLTVL.

J is TRBJ1-1 and V is TRBV25-1; no firm D call. The CDR3 loop spans 15 amino acids. V was cut by 1 base and J by 3 bases, with 12 bases left in between. Looked up from germline, CDR1 is MGHDK and CDR2 is SYGVNS. DNA of the CDR3: TGTGCCAGCAGTGAATTACGAGGGAGGGACACTGAAGCTTTCTTT. This encodes CASSELRGRDTEAFF.

This clonotype rates as medium-sized. CDR3 residues: CASSQDKRVQETQYF. The CDR3 DNA sequence: TGTGCCAGCAGCCAAGATAAGCGGGTTCAAGAGACCCAGTACTTC. The rearrangement joins TRBV3-1 to TRBJ2-5, with D perhaps matching TRBD2 (6 bases). The germline V gene has CDR1 LGHDT and CDR2 YNNKEL (reference sequence). The V and J ends lost 0 bases and 2 bases respectively, with 10 bases between them. The CDR3 spans 15 residues.

This chain uses TRBV5-4 with TRBJ2-1; D may be TRBD1 (5 bases). Germline V CDR1 and CDR2: SGHNT, YYREEE (reference sequence). V lost 4 bases, J lost 1 base, and 6 bases lay in between. This CDR3 spans 13 amino acids. This CDR3 reads CASSRGSYNEQFF. As DNA, the CDR3 is TGTGCCAGCAGCAGGGGATCCTACAATGAGCAGTTCTTC.

The sample holds one count of this clonotype. At one end, the junction sequence differs from germline, possibly due to a read error. This chain connects TRBV7-9 to TRBJ2-1; TRBD2 is a possible D gene (5 bases). The germline CDR1 and CDR2 sequences are SEHNR and FQNEAQ (reference sequence). This CDR3 contains 14 residues. CDR3 residues: CASNPLRSTGELFF. CDR3 coding DNA: TGTGCCAGCAACCCCCTTAGATCCACCGGGGAGCTGTTCTTC.

This clonotype is labeled medium-sized. The chain has TRBV20-1 and TRBJ2-1; 7 bases are a match to TRBD2. CDR3 length equals 15 residues. J gave up 2 bases and V 6 bases, and 10 bases lay outside the gene matches. Germline V lookup: CDR1 DFQATT, CDR2 SNEGSKA (reference sequence). CDR3 DNA: TGCAGTGCCCCCCTCGGGCGGGGGACCTACAATGAGCAGTTCTTC. Amino acid sequence: CSAPLGRGTYNEQFF.

In this sample, this clonotype is medium-sized. The V gene is TRBV12-3 or TRBV12-4, the J gene TRBJ2-5; no reliable D call. V gave up 5 bases and J gave up 0 bases, with 10 bases separating them. The CDR3 runs 14 residues. The CDR3 loop reads CASSILPYQETQYF. Written as DNA, the CDR3 is TGTGCCAGCAGTATACTACCTTACCAAGAGACCCAGTACTTC.

In its sample, this clonotype was seen many times. The chain is built from TRBV4-1 and TRBJ1-2; D might be TRBD1 (5 bases). Germline values: CDR1 MGHRA, CDR2 YSYEKL. Trimming cost V 4 bases and J 1 base, with 10 bases left between them. This CDR3 is built from 14 residues. CDR3 amino acids: CASSPGRSNYGYTF. CDR3 DNA: TGCGCCAGCAGCCCGGGACGCAGTAACTATGGCTACACCTTC.

The chain employs TRBV10-3 and TRBJ2-7; D not resolved. CDR3 length equals 12 residues. The germline CDR1 and CDR2 sequences are ENHRY and SYGVKD. Trimming cost V 10 bases and J 1 base, with 11 bases left between them. The CDR3 coding sequence is TGTGCCACCGCGATTCGGTCCTACGAGCAGTACTTC. Translating it yields CATAIRSYEQYF.

The chain carries TRBV4-2 and TRBJ2-1; 8 nucleotides align to TRBD2. Germline V gives CDR1 LGHNA, CDR2 YNFKEQ. Losses at the gene ends were 0 bases for V and 9 bases for J; bases not matched to a gene: 10. This CDR3 has 16 amino acids. As DNA, the CDR3 is TGTGCCAGCAGCCAAGATGTGGGAGCGGGAGTTGGTGAGCAGTTCTTC. Its translation is CASSQDVGAGVGEQFF.

V usage is TRBV2 and J usage is TRBJ2-1, with 10 bases that match TRBD2. This CDR3 spans 18 amino acids. Germline CDR1 and CDR2: SNHLY and FYNNEI. V dropped 10 bases and J dropped 0; count of bases not matched to a gene: 15. The CDR3 here is CAIRGLAARRGSYNEQFF. The CDR3 region has the DNA TGTGCCATCCGCGGACTAGCGGCCCGGCGGGGCTCCTACAATGAGCAGTTCTTC.

This clonotype is labeled as medium-sized. The genes are TRBV5-6 and TRBJ1-4, with no clear D. Germline-derived CDR1 and CDR2 are SGHDT and YYEEEE. Trimming stripped 4 bases from V and 4 bases from J, with 11 bases between. The CDR3 sequence is 14 residues long. DNA for the CDR3: TGTGCCAGCAGCGCCTTCCGGCTTAATGAAAAACTGTTTTTT. Protein: CASSAFRLNEKLFF.

By share, this clonotype counts as medium-sized. This rearrangement joins TRBV5-1 to TRBJ2-5; 9 nucleotides agree with TRBD1. The CDR3 is 16 residues long. The ends lost 0 bases at V and 5 bases at J; junction bases unmatched: 8. Germline V lookup: CDR1 SGHRS, CDR2 YFSETQ. CDR3 DNA sequence: TGCGCCAGCAGCTTGGGGACAGGGGCCCTTGGGGAGACCCAGTACTTC. Translation: CASSLGTGALGETQYF.

This clonotype qualifies as medium-sized. V and J are TRBV12-3 or TRBV12-4 and TRBJ1-2; TRBD1 might be the D (5 bases). Trimming stripped 8 bases from V and 4 bases from J, with 14 bases between. The CDR3 extends over 13 amino acids. This CDR3 reads CASFSLTVYGYTF. In DNA form, the CDR3 reads TGTGCCAGCTTCTCGTTGACAGTCTATGGCTACACCTTC.

The J gene is TRBJ2-1, the V gene TRBV12-3 or TRBV12-4; 8 bases align to TRBD2. The CDR3 contains 14 residues. J lost 8 bases, V lost 6 bases, and 9 bases had no gene match. The CDR3 protein is CASRSYGRDDEQFF. The CDR3 DNA reads as TGTGCCAGCAGGAGTTACGGGAGGGATGATGAGCAGTTCTTC.

In its sample, this clonotype ranks as medium-sized. The V gene is TRBV6-1, the J gene TRBJ2-5, with 7 positions matching TRBD1. CDR3 length equals 18 residues. V trimming: 8 bases; J trimming: 1 base; junction bases outside the gene matches: 19. Germline V gene lookup returns CDR1 MNHNS and CDR2 SASEGT. The CDR3 region has the DNA TGTGCCAGCGTGGGACAGCCCCCCGGGTGCCCCTTCCAAGAGACCCAGTACTTC. Translating gives CASVGQPPGCPFQETQYF.

This chain joins TRBV20-1 and TRBJ2-1; the match to TRBD2 covers 10 bases. This CDR3 is built from 15 residues. CDR1 is DFQATT and CDR2 is SNEGSKA in the germline V gene (reference sequence). V was clipped by 6 bases and J by 0 bases; unmatched bases: 5. The CDR3 loop reads CSAGGLAASYNEQFF. Written as DNA, the CDR3 is TGCAGTGCGGGAGGACTAGCGGCCTCCTACAATGAGCAGTTCTTC.

Sample share makes this clonotype medium-sized. V and J are TRBV20-1 and TRBJ1-5; 10 bases agree with TRBD1. CDR3 size: 16 residues. J lost 3 bases, V lost 0 bases, and 5 bases had no gene match. Germline CDR1 DFQATT, CDR2 SNEGSKA (reference sequence). In DNA, the CDR3 is TGCAGTGCTAGAGAGGGGACAGGGGCTTTCAATCAGCCCCAGCATTTT. This gives the protein CSAREGTGAFNQPQHF.

This clonotype turned up a few times. The chain's CDR3 is CAMGPGLLCLLGNQPQHF. CDR3 DNA sequence: TGTGCCATGGGCCCCGGGCTCCTCTGCTTGCTAGGAAATCAGCCCCAGCATTTT. The rearrangement joins TRBV28 to TRBJ1-5; D is unclear. The CDR3 loop spans 18 amino acids. Germline CDR1 and CDR2: MDHEN and SYDVKM. Trimming took 10 bases from V and 4 from J, leaving 29 bases between them.

This clonotype came up many times. This sequence joins TRBV24-1 and TRBJ1-5; TRBD1 matches 7 bases. The V gene end was trimmed by 6 bases and the J gene end by 5 bases; junction bases not matched to a gene: 6. CDR1 is KGHDR, CDR2 SFDVKD, per germline. CDR3 length: 14 residues. CDR3 nucleotide sequence: TGTGCCACCAGTCCCAGGGGGGTCTATCAGCCCCAGCATTTT. Its protein product is CATSPRGVYQPQHF.

The gene calls are TRBV19 and TRBJ2-1, with D perhaps TRBD2 (5 bases). V gave up 2 bases and J gave up 7 bases, with 12 bases separating them. Germline V gene data show CDR1 as LNHDA and CDR2 as SQIVND (reference sequence). This CDR3 has 14 amino acids. DNA of the CDR3: TGTGCCAGTAGTATAAGGGAGAGTAGGAATGAGCAGTTCTTC. The encoded protein is CASSIRESRNEQFF. Variable domain in full (rest from reference TRBV19 and TRBJ2-1): DGGITQSPKYLFRKEGQNVTLSCEQNLNHDAMYWYRQDPGQGLRLIYYSQIVNDFQKGDIAEGYSVSREKKESFPLTVTSAQKNPTAFYLCASSIRESRNEQFFGPGTRLTVL.